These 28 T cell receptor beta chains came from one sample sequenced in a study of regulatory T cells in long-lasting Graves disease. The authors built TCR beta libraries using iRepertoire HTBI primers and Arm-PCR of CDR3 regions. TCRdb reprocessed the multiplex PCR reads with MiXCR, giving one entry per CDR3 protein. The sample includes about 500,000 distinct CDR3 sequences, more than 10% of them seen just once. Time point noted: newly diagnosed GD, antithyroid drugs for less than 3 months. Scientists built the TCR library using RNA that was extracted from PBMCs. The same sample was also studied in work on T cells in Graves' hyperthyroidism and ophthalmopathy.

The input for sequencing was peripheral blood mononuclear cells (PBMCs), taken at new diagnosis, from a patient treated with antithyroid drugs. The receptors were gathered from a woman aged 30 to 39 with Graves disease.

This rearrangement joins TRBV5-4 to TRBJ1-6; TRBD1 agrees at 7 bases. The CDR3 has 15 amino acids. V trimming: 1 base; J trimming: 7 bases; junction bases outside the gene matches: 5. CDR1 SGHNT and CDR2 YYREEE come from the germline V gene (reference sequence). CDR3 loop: CASSLSGQQNSPLHF. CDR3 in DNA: TGTGCCAGCAGCTTGTCGGGACAGCAGAATTCACCCCTCCACTTT.

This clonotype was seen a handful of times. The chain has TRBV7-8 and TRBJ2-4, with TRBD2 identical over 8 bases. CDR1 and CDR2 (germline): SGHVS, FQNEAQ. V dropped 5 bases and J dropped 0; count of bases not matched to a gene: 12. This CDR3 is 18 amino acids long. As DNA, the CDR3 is TGTGCCAGCAGCCCCCCCCAACTAGCGGCCTTAGCCAAAAACATTCAGTACTTC. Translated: CASSPPQLAALAKNIQYF.

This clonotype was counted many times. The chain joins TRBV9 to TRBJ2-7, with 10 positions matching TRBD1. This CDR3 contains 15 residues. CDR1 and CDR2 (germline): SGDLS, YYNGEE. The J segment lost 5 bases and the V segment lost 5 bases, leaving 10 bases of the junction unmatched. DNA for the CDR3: TGTGCCAGCAGAGATGACAGGGGGCGAAGGGACGAGCAGTACTTC. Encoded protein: CASRDDRGRRDEQYF.

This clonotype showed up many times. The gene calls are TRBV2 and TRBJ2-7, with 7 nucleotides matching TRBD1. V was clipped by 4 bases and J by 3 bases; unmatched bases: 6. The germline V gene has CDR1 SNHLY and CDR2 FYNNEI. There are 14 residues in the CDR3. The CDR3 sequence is CASSVDRRSYEQYF. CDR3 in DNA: TGTGCCAGCAGTGTGGACAGGAGAAGCTACGAGCAGTACTTC.

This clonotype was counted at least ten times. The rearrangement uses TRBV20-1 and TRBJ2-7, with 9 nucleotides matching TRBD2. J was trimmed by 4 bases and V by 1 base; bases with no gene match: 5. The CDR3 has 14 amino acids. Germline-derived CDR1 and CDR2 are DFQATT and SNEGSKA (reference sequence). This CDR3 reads CSARVVTSGYEQYF. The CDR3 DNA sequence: TGCAGTGCTAGAGTTGTGACTAGCGGTTACGAGCAGTACTTC.

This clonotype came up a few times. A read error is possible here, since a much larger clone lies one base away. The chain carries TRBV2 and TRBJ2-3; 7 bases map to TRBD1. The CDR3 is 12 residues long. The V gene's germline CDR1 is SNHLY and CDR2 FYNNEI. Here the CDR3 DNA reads TGTGCCAGCAGTTACTGGACAGGTACGCAGTATTTT. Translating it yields CASSYWTGTQYF.

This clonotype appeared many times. The CDR3 reads CSASGGSQPQHF. The DNA of the CDR3 is TGCAGTGCTAGTGGGGGTTCGCAGCCCCAGCATTTT. The J gene is TRBJ1-5, the V gene TRBV20-1; D is possibly TRBD1 (5 bases). V lost 3 bases, J lost 7 bases, and 10 bases lay in between. The CDR3 has 12 amino acids. Germline V CDR1 and CDR2: DFQATT, SNEGSKA (reference sequence).

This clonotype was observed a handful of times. Here the CDR3 DNA reads TGTGCCAGCAGCCATCAGTGGAATGAGCAGTTCTTC. Amino acid sequence: CASSHQWNEQFF. The V and J genes are TRBV7-2 and TRBJ2-1, with D unclear. The CDR3 is 12 residues long. V was trimmed by 5 bases and J by 7 bases, leaving 9 bases between them. Germline V CDR1 and CDR2: SGHTA, FQGNSA.

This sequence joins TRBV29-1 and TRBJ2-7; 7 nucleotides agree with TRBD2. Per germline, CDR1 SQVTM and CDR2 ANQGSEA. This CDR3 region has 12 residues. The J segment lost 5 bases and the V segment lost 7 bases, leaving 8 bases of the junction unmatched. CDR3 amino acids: CSGGRAKHEQYF. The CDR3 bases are TGCAGCGGAGGGAGGGCGAAACACGAGCAGTACTTC.

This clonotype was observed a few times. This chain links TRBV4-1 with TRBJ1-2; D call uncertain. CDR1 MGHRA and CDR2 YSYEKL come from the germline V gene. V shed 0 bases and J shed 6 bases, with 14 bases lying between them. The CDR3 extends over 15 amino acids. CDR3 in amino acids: CASSQDDANPDGYTF. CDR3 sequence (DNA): TGCGCCAGCAGCCAAGATGACGCCAACCCGGATGGCTACACCTTC.

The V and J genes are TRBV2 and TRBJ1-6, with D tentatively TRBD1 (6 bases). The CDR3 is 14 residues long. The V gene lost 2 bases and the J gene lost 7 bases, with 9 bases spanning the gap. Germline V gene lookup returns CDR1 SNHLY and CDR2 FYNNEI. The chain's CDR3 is CASSERTGNSPLHF. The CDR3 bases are TGTGCCAGCAGTGAACGAACAGGGAATTCACCCCTCCACTTT.

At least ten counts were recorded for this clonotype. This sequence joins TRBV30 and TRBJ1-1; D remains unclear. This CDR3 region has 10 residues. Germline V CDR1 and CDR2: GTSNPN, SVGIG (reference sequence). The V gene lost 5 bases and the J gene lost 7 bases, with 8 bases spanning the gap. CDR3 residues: CAWETDEAFF. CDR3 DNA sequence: TGTGCCTGGGAAACAGATGAAGCTTTCTTT.

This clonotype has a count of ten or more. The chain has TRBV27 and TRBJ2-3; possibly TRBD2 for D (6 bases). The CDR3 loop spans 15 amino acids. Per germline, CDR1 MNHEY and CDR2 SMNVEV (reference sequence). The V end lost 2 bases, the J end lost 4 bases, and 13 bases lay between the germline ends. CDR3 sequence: CASSLLARSPDTQYF. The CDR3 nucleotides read TGTGCCAGCAGTTTACTAGCGCGTTCGCCAGATACGCAGTATTTT.

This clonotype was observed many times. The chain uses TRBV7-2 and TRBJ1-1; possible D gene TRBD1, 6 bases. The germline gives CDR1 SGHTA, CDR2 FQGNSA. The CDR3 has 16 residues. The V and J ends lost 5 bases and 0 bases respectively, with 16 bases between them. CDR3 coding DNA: TGTGCCAGCAGCCCCACACCAAGGGGGGTGAACACTGAAGCTTTCTTT. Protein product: CASSPTPRGVNTEAFF.

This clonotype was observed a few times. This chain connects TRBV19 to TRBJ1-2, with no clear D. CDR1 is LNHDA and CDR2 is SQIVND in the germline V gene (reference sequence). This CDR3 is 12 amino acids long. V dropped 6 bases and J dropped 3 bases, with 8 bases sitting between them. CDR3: CASRKRDYGYTF. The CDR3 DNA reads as TGTGCCAGTAGAAAGAGAGACTATGGCTACACCTTC.

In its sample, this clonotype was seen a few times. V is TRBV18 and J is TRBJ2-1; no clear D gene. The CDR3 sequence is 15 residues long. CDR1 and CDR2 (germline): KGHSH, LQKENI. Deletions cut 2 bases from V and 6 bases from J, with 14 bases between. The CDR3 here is CASSPFGVPGNEQFF. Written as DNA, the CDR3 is TGTGCCAGCTCACCATTTGGGGTGCCCGGCAATGAGCAGTTCTTC.

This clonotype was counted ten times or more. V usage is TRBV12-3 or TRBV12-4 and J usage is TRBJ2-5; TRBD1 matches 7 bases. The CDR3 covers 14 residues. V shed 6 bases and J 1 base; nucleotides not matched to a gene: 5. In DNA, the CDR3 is TGTGCCAGCAGCCCCAGGACAGGCCAAGAGACCCAGTACTTC. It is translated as CASSPRTGQETQYF.

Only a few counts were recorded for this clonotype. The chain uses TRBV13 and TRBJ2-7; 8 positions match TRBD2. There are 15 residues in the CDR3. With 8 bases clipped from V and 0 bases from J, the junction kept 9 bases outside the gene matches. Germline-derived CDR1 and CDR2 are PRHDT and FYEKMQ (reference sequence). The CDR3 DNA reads TGTGCCAGCGCCCCAATCGGGACTAGCTCCTACGAGCAGTACTTC. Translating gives CASAPIGTSSYEQYF.

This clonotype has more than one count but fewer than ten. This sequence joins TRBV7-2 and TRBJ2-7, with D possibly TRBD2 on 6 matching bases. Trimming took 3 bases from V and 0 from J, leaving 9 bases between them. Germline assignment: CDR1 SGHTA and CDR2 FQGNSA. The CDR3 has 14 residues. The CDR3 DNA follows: TGTGCCAGCAGCTTTTCGACTAGCTCCTACGAGCAGTACTTC. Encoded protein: CASSFSTSSYEQYF.

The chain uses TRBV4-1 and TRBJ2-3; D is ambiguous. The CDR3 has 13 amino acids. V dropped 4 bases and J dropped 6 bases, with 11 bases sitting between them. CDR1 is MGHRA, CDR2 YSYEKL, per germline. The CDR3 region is CASSRGRLDTQYF. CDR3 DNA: TGCGCCAGCAGCCGAGGTCGATTGGATACGCAGTATTTT.

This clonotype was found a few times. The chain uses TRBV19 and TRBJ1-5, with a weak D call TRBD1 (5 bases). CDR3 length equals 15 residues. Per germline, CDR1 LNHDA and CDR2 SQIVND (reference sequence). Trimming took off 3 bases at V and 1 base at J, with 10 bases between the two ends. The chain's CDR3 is CASSIRVASNQPQHF. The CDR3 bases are TGTGCCAGTAGTATCAGGGTAGCCAGCAATCAGCCCCAGCATTTT.

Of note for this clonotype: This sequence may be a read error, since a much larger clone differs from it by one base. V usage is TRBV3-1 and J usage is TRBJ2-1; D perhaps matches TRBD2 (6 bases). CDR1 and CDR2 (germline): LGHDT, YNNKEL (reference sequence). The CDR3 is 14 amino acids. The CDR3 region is CVSRRAGTYNEQFF. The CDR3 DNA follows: TGTGTCAGCAGGAGGGCGGGCACCTACAATGAGCAGTTCTTC.

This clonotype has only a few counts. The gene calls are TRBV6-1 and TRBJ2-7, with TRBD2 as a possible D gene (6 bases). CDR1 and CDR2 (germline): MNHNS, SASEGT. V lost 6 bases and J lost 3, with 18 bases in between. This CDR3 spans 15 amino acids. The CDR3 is CASRSGGSGGYEQYF. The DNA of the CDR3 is TGTGCCAGCAGATCCGGGGGTAGCGGAGGCTACGAGCAGTACTTC.

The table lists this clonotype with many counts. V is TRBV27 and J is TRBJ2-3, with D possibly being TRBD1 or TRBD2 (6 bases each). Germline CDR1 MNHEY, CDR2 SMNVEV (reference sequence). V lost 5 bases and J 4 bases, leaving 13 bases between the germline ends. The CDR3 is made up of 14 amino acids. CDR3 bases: TGTGCCAGCAGTAGGGACGGGGGCGCAGATACGCAGTATTTT. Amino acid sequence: CASSRDGGADTQYF.

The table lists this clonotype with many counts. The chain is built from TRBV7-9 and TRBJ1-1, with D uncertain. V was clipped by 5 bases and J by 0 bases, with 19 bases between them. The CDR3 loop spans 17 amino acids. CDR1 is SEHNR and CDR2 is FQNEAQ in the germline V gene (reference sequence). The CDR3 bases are TGTGCCAGCAGCCCACCCCCCATTAATCGCGTGAACACTGAAGCTTTCTTT. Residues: CASSPPPINRVNTEAFF.

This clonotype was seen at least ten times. In DNA form, the CDR3 reads TGTGCCAGTAGTATCCGGGACGGAGCCTACGAGCAGTACTTC. Its translation: CASSIRDGAYEQYF. The V and J genes are TRBV19 and TRBJ2-7; either TRBD1 or TRBD2 may fit D (5 bases each). This CDR3 has 14 amino acids. Germline lookup yields CDR1 LNHDA and CDR2 SQIVND (reference sequence). Trimming left V 3 bases short and J 2 bases short, with 11 bases between.

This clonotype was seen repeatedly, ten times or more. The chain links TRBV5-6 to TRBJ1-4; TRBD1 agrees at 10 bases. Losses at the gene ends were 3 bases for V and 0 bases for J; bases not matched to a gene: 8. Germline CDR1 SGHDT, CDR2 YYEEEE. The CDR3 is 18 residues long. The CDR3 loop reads CASSSGTGVGATNEKLFF. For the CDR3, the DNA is TGTGCCAGCAGCTCGGGGACAGGGGTCGGGGCAACTAATGAAAAACTGTTTTTT.

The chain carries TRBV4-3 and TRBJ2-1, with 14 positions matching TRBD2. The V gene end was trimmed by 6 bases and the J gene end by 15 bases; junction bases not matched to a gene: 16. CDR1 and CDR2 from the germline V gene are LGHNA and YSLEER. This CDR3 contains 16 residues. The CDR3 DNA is TGCGCCAGCAGACACACGACCGGACTAGCGGGAGGAGGGCTGTTCTTC. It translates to CASRHTTGLAGGGLFF.